A selection of T cell receptor beta chains follows, all from one sample in a study of blood T cell repertoires in COVID-19. The table came from immunoSEQ multiplex PCR; TCRdb's copy has only in-frame clones and leaves some out. The sample lists about 190,000 clones, approximately 80% seen once, with around 21% in the top ten. Sequences were obtained from peripheral blood. The origin of the receptors is a human donor in a cohort sampled during active COVID-19. CDR3s include the opening cysteine and the closing phenylalanine or tryptophan. D genes are given only for firm matches. Size values are once, few and many counts, or a class for expanded clones, and some rows have none.

TRBD2	TRBJ2-1	NA	TRBV19	CATQRDAISNEQFF	TGTGCCACCCAGCGGGACGCGATATCCAATGAGCAGTTCTTC
TRBD1	TRBJ1-1	NA	TRBV7-9	CASSPQGQGTEAFF	TGTGCCAGCAGCCCCCAGGGACAGGGGACTGAAGCTTTCTTT
TRBD1	TRBJ2-2	many	TRBV2	CASTGTGGYTGELFF	TGTGCCAGCACCGGGACAGGGGGCTACACCGGGGAGCTGTTTTTT
NA	TRBJ2-6	NA	TRBV24-1	CATSPTGKTSGANVLTF	TGTGCCACCAGCCCAACGGGGAAGACCTCTGGGGCCAACGTCCTGACTTTC
NA	TRBJ2-1	NA	TRBV29-1	CSVVRDAPRNEQFF	TGCAGCGTTGTCCGGGATGCCCCCCGCAATGAGCAGTTCTTC
NA	TRBJ1-1	once	TRBV3-1/TRBV3-2	CASSPYGVGNTEAFF	TGTGCCAGCAGCCCATATGGAGTTGGGAACACTGAAGCTTTCTTT
NA	TRBJ2-5	NA	TRBV11-2	CASSLRTAGWTETQYF	TGTGCCAGCAGCTTAAGGACGGCAGGGTGGACAGAGACCCAGTACTTC
NA	TRBJ1-2	NA	TRBV27	CASSFLAGQVHGYTF	TGTGCCAGCAGTTTTCTGGCAGGGCAAGTGCATGGCTACACCTTC
NA	TRBJ1-5	once	TRBV27	CASSLSAFSNQPQHF	TGTGCCAGCAGTTTATCGGCTTTTAGCAATCAGCCCCAGCATTTT
NA	TRBJ2-3	once	TRBV5-1	CASSLASGADTQYF	TGCGCCAGCAGCTTGGCGTCGGGGGCAGATACGCAGTATTTT
NA	TRBJ2-7	NA	TRBV7-9	CASSLVPGAQSEQYF	TGTGCCAGCAGCTTAGTTCCAGGGGCGCAAAGCGAGCAGTACTTC
NA	TRBJ2-3	few	TRBV11-2	CASSLGEPGSPDTQYF	TGTGCCAGCAGCTTGGGCGAACCGGGGTCCCCAGATACGCAGTATTTT
NA	TRBJ1-3	NA	TRBV7-8	CASSHRTNSGNTIYF	TGTGCCAGCAGCCATCGGACAAACTCTGGAAACACCATATATTTT
NA	TRBJ2-3	NA	TRBV15	CATSRSTDTQYF	TGTGCCACCAGCAGATCTACAGATACGCAGTATTTT
TRBD1	TRBJ1-2	NA	TRBV7-2	CASSPQQGEIYGYTF	TGTGCCAGCAGCCCCCAACAGGGGGAAATCTATGGCTACACCTTC
NA	TRBJ1-2	NA	TRBV27	CASSFDRRNYGYTF	TGTGCCAGCAGTTTCGACAGGAGAAACTATGGCTACACCTTC
NA	TRBJ2-1	NA	TRBV19	CASSPSSYNEQFF	TGTGCCAGTAGTCCTAGTTCCTACAATGAGCAGTTCTTC
TRBD1	TRBJ2-7	NA	TRBV6-6	CASSSPGQGLYEQYF	TGTGCCAGCAGTTCCCCGGGACAGGGGCTCTACGAGCAGTACTTC
NA	TRBJ2-5	NA	TRBV10-3	CAISENPPETQYF	TGTGCCATCAGTGAGAATCCCCCTGAGACCCAGTACTTC
NA	TRBJ2-4	NA	TRBV5-1	CASSLLLDRGGIQYF	TGCGCCAGCAGCTTGCTTCTGGATAGGGGAGGAATTCAGTACTTC
NA	TRBJ2-1	NA	TRBV9	CASSVGDSRGNEQFF	TGTGCCAGCAGCGTAGGGGATAGCCGAGGGAATGAGCAGTTCTTC
NA	TRBJ1-1	NA	TRBV5-4	CASSSRVTEAFF	TGTGCCAGCAGCTCCAGGGTTACGGAAGCTTTCTTT
TRBD2	TRBJ2-3	NA	TRBV7-2	CASSSQRGSTDTQYF	TGTGCCAGCAGCTCCCAGCGGGGAAGCACAGATACGCAGTATTTT
TRBD1	TRBJ2-7	NA	TRBV14	CASSQVRQGVGEQYF	TGTGCCAGCAGCCAAGTTCGACAGGGTGTGGGCGAGCAGTACTTC
NA	TRBJ2-3	NA	TRBV5-1	CASSLVSGDTQYF	TGCGCCAGCAGCTTGGTTAGCGGAGATACGCAGTATTTT
TRBD2	TRBJ2-3	once	TRBV3-1/TRBV3-2	CASSQEGTSGEFGDTQYF	TGTGCCAGCAGCCAAGAGGGGACTAGCGGGGAGTTTGGGGATACGCAGTATTTT
NA	TRBJ2-3	NA	TRBV5-6	CASSFMKGVGTDTQYF	TGTGCCAGCAGCTTCATGAAGGGGGTCGGAACAGATACGCAGTATTTT
NA	TRBJ2-1	NA	TRBV2	CASSELARNEQFF	TGTGCCAGCAGTGAACTAGCCCGGAATGAGCAGTTCTTC
NA	TRBJ1-2	NA	TRBV24-1	CATSESNFYGYTF	TGTGCCACCAGCGAGTCCAACTTTTATGGCTACACCTTC
TRBD2	TRBJ2-7	NA	TRBV6-5	CASSYSGSGRIYEQYF	TGTGCCAGCAGTTACTCGGGCAGCGGGAGGATTTACGAGCAGTACTTC
NA	TRBJ1-4	NA	TRBV7-7	CASSLRENEKLFF	TGTGCCAGCAGCTTACGGGAGAATGAAAAACTGTTTTTT
TRBD1	TRBJ1-1	NA	TRBV27	CASSSGTGKNTEAFF	TGTGCCAGCAGTTCGGGGACAGGAAAGAACACTGAAGCTTTCTTT
NA	TRBJ1-2	once	TRBV3-1/TRBV3-2	CASQQGAGYGYTF	TGTGCCAGTCAACAGGGCGCGGGCTATGGCTACACCTTC
TRBD2	TRBJ2-2	NA	TRBV24-1	CATSDLQRGHTGELFF	TGTGCCACCAGTGATTTGCAGCGGGGGCACACCGGGGAGCTGTTTTTT
NA	TRBJ2-5	NA	TRBV25-1	CASSSRGTETQYF	TGTGCCAGCAGTTCGCGGGGCACAGAGACCCAGTACTTC
TRBD2	TRBJ2-3	NA	TRBV3-1/TRBV3-2	CASSHQGWGGYTDTQYF	TGTGCCAGCAGCCACCAAGGATGGGGGGGTTACACAGATACGCAGTATTTT
NA	TRBJ2-5	NA	TRBV9	CASSTPTGGQETQYF	TGTGCCAGCAGCACCCCCACAGGTGGCCAAGAGACCCAGTACTTC
TRBD2	TRBJ2-3	NA	TRBV5-6	CASSLIRLAGMKDTQYF	TGTGCCAGCAGCTTGATTAGACTAGCGGGAATGAAAGATACGCAGTATTTT
NA	TRBJ2-7	NA	TRBV5-5	CASSSIDLYEQYF	TGTGCCAGCAGCTCGATAGATTTGTACGAGCAGTACTTC
NA	TRBJ1-3	NA	TRBV21-1	CASSKVDRPRPGNTIYF	TGTGCCAGCAGCAAAGTAGACAGGCCCCGTCCTGGAAACACCATATATTTT
NA	TRBJ2-5	NA	TRBV6-5	CASQWETQYF	TGTGCCAGCCAGTGGGAGACCCAGTACTTC
NA	TRBJ1-1	few	TRBV7-9	CASSEQGNTEAFF	TGTGCCAGCAGTGAACAGGGGAACACTGAAGCTTTCTTT